This paragraph covers one T cell receptor (beta chain) sequence. Antigen: not known. This CDR3 spans 11 amino acids. V was clipped by 3 bases and J by 12 bases, with 8 bases between them. The germline gives CDR1 ENHRY, CDR2 SYGVKD. Blood volume per time point ranged from about 40 to 100 mL. The protocol was immunoSEQ multiplex PCR, while the TCRdb copy is restricted to in-frame clones and leaves out a portion. The sample contains around 10,000 clones, 70% to 85% of which appear only once. The source of the sample is a study of follicular helper T cells after annual influenza vaccination. Points from the study as a whole: ICOS+CD38+ cTfh clonality tracked population frequency, and its change tracked circulating plasmablast change. Each annual vaccination recalled recurring oligoclonal ICOS+CD38+ cTfh clonotypes.

Sequencing was performed on CXCR5- memory CD4+ T cells sorted from blood, taken 6 weeks after influenza vaccination. The chain combines TRBV10-3 with TRBJ1-4; D unresolved. The receptor's source is an adult who received the influenza vaccine. For the CDR3, the DNA is TGTGCCATCAGTGAAGGGAGGGAACTGTTTTTT. Residues: CAISEGRELFF.